The present T cell receptor beta chain was sequenced within a study of spatial heterogeneity in lung cancer (dated by TCRdb to between 2019 and 2020). Study-level background: Beta-chain transcripts were consistently detected in greater numbers than alpha-chain transcripts, which likely reflected higher beta-chain transcript abundance. At surgery, over 200 tumor regions, 64 matched nontumor lung samples and 56 PBMC samples were TCR-sequenced for both alpha and beta chains. The study linked features of the TCR repertoire to counts of nonsynonymous mutations, which were determined by whole-exome sequencing of tumor tissue. TCR alpha and beta repertoires were quantitatively compared across multiple tumor regions, matched nontumor lung and blood in non-small cell lung cancer. In the raw uncorrected reads, each unique combination of TCR and UMI appeared more than ten times on average. Beyond this particular receptor, the publication reports: Ubiquitous expanded tumor TCRs were found in blood more often at tumor resection than at routine follow-up. Additional single-cell paired TCR alpha and beta sequencing was considered necessary to confirm, at a functional level, the hypothesis that regional TCRs recognize regional mutations.

The library was obtained by 5' RACE. This sample was sequenced with a NextSeq 500. To allow correction of PCR and sequencing errors, the TCR library protocol tagged every TCR cDNA molecule with a unique molecular identifier. The study's own analysis went as follows. TCR identification, UMI-based error correction and CDR3 extraction were all carried out with Decombinator tools. Expanded TCRs were defined as those above a frequency of 2 per 1,000, corresponding to the top 1% of the tumor frequency distribution. Renyi diversity was computed with the R vegan package after each repertoire had been subsampled 100 times to 5,000 TCRs. CDR3 similarity networks were built from amino acid triplet string-kernel similarity, connecting CDR3s with pairwise similarity above 0.82. The public reads were reanalyzed by TCRdb: fastp trimming at Q25, MiXCR alignment, in-frame beta chains only. Duplicate CDR3 protein sequences are folded into a single record with the most common DNA and genes. TCRdb's processing, not the study's, gives the V and J calls here. Present in this sample are tens of thousands of distinct CDR3 sequences, around 12% of which were seen just once. The ten largest clones add up to roughly 39% of the sample.

Only a few counts were recorded for this clonotype. Its antigen is not yet known. No much larger clonotype is one base removed from it; base qualities were not supplied. The time point label for this specimen denotes: sample taken at primary tumor resection. Whole RNA extracted from tumor and nontumor lung tissue, or from cryopreserved PBMC samples, was used for TCR sequencing without cell sorting. The donors were fewer than 90 patients from the lung TRACERx cohort who had early-stage, untreated non-small cell lung cancer. Only patients for whom sufficient RNA was available from at least two tumor regions were selected for TCR sequencing. Trimming removed 6 bases from V and 6 bases from J; the gene matches leave 8 bases unexplained. Taken from cysteine to phenylalanine, the CDR3 has 14 residues. The kept DNA is CDR3 alone, 42 bases in frame from the first base.

The source is a male donor with early-stage non-small cell lung cancer. The sample was PBMCs, taken at surgery. The chain couples TRBV12-3 or TRBV12-4 to TRBJ1-5; TRBD1 fits 7 bases in the junction. The CDR3 corresponds to CASRPQGDGQPQHF. The DNA sequence is as follows: TGTGCCAGCAGACCCCAGGGGGATGGTCAGCCCCAGCATTTT.